The clone carrying this TCR beta chain was counted at least ten times. Antigen unknown. The data derive from a study of CD8 T cells in ankylosing spondylitis. Study results and caveats: Seemingly characteristic of ankylosing spondylitis blood was a TCR beta motif consisting of about 8 highly homologous variants. The authors reported significant enrichment of disease-linked clones in matched ankylosing spondylitis synovial fluid.

With molecular barcodes, quantitative 5'-RACE was used to make the TCR beta libraries. TCRdb independently ran MiXCR on the 5' RACE reads; one entry per CDR3 protein. The repertoire holds 450,000 to 550,000 distinct CDR3 sequences, with approximately 5% as singletons. The CDR3 runs to 13 residues. The V and J ends lost 6 bases and 8 bases, in that order; junction bases with no gene match: 10. Looked up from germline, CDR1 is DFQATT and CDR2 is SNEGSKA (reference sequence). The sequence came from a male donor with ankylosing spondylitis. Sequences were obtained from blood, either unsorted or a sorted T cell fraction (not recorded which). The gene calls are TRBV20-1 and TRBJ2-1, with TRBD2 matching over 7 bases. In DNA form, the CDR3 reads TGCAGTGCCACGGGGGGATTTCTCGATGAGCAGTTCTTC. This gives the protein CSATGGFLDEQFF.